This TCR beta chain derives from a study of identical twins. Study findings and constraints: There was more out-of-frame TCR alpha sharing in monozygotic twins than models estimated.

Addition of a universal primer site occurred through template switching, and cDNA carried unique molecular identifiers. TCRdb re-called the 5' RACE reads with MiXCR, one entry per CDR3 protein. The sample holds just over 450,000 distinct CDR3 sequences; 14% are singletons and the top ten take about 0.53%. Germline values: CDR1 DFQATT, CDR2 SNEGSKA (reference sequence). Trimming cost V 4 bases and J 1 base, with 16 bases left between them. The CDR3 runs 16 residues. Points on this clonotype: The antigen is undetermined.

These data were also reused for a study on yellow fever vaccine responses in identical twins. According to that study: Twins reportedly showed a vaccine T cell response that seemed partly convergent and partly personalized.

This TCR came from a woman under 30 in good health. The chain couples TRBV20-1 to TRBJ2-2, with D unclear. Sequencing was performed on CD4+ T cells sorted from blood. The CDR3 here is CSAKLTGRKNTGELFF. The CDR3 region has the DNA TGCAGTGCTAAACTAACGGGCCGAAAGAACACCGGGGAGCTGTTTTTT.